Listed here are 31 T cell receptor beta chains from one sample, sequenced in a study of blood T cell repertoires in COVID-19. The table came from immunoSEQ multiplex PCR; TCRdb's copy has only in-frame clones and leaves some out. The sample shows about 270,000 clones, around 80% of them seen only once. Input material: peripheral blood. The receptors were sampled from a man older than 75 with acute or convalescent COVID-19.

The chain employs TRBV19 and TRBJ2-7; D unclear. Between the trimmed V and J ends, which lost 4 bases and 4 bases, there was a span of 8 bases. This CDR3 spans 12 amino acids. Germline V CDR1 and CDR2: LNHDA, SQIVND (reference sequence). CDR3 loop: CASSSSKYEQYF. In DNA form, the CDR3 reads TGTGCCAGTAGTAGTAGTAAGTACGAGCAGTACTTC.

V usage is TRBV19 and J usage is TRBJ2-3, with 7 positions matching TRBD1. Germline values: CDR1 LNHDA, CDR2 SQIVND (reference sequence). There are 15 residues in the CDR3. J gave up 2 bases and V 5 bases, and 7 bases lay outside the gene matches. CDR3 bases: TGTGCCAGTAGTGGGGGACAGTTGACCACAGATACGCAGTATTTT. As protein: CASSGGQLTTDTQYF.

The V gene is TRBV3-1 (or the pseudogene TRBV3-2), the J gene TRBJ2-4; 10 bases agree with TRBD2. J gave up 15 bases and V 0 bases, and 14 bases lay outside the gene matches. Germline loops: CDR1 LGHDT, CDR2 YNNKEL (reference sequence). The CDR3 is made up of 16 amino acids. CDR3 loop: CASSQDGSLAGAERYF. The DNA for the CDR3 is TGTGCCAGCAGCCAAGATGGGAGCCTAGCGGGAGCCGAGCGGTACTTC.

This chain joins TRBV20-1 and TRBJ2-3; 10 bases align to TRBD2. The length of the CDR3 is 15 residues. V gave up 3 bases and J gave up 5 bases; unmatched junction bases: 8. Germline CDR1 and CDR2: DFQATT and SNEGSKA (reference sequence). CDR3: CSASFLAGDRDTQYF. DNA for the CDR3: TGCAGTGCTAGTTTTCTAGCGGGGGACCGAGATACGCAGTATTTT.

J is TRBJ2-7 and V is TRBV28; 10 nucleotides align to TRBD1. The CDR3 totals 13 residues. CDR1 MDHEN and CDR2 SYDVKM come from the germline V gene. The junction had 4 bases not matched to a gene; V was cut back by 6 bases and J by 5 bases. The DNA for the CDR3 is TGTGCCAGCAGCACCGGGACAGGGGACGAGCAGTACTTC. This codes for CASSTGTGDEQYF.

Written as DNA, the CDR3 is TGTGCCAGCGTCTGGACAGGGGGGGCCTACGAGCAGTACTTC. Translation gives CASVWTGGAYEQYF. The chain links TRBV6-5 to TRBJ2-7; 10 nucleotides agree with TRBD1. Trimming took 8 bases from V and 2 from J; bases not matched to a gene: 6. This CDR3 region has 14 residues. Germline V CDR1 and CDR2: MNHEY, SVGAGI.

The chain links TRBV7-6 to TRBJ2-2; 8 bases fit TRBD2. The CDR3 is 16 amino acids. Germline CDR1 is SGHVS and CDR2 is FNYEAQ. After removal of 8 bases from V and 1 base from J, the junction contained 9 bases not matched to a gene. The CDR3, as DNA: TGTGCCAGCCGAGGAGGGCGGGGGGTGAACACCGGGGAGCTGTTTTTT. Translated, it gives CASRGGRGVNTGELFF. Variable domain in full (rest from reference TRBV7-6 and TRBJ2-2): GAGVSQSPRYKVTKRGQDVALRCDPISGHVSLYWYRQALGQGPEFLTYFNYEAQQDKSGLPNDRFSAERPEGSISTLTIQRTEQRDSAMYRCASRGGRGVNTGELFFGEGSRLTVL.

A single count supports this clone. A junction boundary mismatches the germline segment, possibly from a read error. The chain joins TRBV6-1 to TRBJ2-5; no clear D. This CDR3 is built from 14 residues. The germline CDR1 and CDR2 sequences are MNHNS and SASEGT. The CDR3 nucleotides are TGTGCCGGCAGTGTATCAGAGGCCCAAGAGACCCAGTACTTC. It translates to CAGSVSEAQETQYF.

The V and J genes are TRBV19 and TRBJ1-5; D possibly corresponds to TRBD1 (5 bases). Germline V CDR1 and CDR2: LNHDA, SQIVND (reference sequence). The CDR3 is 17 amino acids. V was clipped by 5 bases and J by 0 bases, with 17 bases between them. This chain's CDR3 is CASSWDGGGYSNQPQHF. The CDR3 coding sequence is TGTGCCAGTAGTTGGGACGGCGGGGGGTATAGCAATCAGCCCCAGCATTTT.

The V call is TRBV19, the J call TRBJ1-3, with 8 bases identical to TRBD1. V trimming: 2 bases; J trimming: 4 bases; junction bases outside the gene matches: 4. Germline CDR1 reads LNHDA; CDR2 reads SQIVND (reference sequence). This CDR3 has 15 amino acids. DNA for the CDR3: TGTGCCAGTAGTATACAGGGGGCACTCGGAAACACCATATATTTT. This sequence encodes CASSIQGALGNTIYF.

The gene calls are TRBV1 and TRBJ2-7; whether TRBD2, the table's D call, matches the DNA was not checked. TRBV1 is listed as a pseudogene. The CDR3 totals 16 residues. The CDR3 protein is CTSSLLRATSGYEQYF. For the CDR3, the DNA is TGCACCAGCAGCCTCCTCAGAGCGACTAGCGGGTACGAGCAGTACTTC.

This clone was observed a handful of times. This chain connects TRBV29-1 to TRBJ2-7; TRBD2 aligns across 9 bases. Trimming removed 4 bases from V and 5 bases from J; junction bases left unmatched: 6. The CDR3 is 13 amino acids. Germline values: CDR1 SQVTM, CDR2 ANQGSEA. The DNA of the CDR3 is TGCAGCGTTGTCCCTAGCGGGACTAACGAGCAGTACTTC. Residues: CSVVPSGTNEQYF.

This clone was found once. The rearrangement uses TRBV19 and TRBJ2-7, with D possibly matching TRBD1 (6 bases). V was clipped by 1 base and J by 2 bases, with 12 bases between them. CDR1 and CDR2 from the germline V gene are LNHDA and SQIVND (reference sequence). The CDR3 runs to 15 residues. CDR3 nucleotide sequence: TGTGCCAGTAGTATAGCAGGGGATGTAACCTACGAGCAGTACTTC. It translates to CASSIAGDVTYEQYF.

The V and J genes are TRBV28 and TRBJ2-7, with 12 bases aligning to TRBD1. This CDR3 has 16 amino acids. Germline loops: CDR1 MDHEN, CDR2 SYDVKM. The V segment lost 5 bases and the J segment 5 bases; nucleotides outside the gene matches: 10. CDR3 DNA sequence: TGTGCCAGCAGTATCAGCTCCGGGACAGGGGGCAACGAGCAGTACTTC. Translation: CASSISSGTGGNEQYF.

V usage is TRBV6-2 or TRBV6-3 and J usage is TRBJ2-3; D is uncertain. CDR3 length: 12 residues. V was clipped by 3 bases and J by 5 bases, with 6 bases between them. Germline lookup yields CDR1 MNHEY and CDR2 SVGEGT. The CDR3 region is CASSYSRDTQYF. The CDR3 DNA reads TGTGCCAGCAGTTATAGCCGAGATACGCAGTATTTT.

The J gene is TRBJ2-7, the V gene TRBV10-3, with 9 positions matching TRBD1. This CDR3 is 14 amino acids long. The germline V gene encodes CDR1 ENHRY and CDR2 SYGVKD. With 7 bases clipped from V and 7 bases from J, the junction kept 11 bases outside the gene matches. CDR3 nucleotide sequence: TGTGCCATCACCAGGGGACAGGGCAACTGGGAGCAGTACTTC. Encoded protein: CAITRGQGNWEQYF.

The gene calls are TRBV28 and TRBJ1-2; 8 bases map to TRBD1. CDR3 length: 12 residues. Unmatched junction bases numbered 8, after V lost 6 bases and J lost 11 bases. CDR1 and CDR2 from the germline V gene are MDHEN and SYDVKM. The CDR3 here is CASSPGTGVYTF. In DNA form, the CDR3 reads TGTGCCAGCAGCCCCGGGACAGGCGTTTACACCTTC.

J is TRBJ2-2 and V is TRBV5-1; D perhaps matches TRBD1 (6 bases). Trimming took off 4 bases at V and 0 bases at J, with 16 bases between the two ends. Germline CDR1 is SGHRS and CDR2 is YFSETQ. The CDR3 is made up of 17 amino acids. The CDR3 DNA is TGCGCCAGCAGCCAGAGGGGACAAACCGCGAACACCGGGGAGCTGTTTTTT. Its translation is CASSQRGQTANTGELFF. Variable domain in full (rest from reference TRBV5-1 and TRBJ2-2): KAGVTQTPRYLIKTRGQQVTLSCSPISGHRSVSWYQQTPGQGLQFLFEYFSETQRNKGNFPGRFSGRQFSNSRSEMNVSTLELGDSALYLCASSQRGQTANTGELFFGEGSRLTVL.

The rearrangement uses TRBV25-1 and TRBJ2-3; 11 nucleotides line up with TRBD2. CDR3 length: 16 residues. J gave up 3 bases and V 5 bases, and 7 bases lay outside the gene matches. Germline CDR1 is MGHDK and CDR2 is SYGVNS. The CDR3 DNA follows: TGTGCCAGCAGTACCAGGGGGACTAGCGGTACAGATACGCAGTATTTT. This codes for CASSTRGTSGTDTQYF.

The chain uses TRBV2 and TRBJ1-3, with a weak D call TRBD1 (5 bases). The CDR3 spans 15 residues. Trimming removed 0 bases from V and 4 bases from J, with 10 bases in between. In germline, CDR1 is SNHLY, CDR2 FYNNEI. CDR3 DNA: TGTGCCAGCAGTGAAGCCCCAGGGAAAGGAAACACCATATATTTT. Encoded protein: CASSEAPGKGNTIYF. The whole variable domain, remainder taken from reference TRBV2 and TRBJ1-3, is EPEVTQTPSHQVTQMGQEVILRCVPISNHLYFYWYRQILGQKVEFLVSFYNNEISEKSEIFDDQFSVERPDGSNFTLKIRSTKLEDSAMYFCASSEAPGKGNTIYFGEGSWLTVV.

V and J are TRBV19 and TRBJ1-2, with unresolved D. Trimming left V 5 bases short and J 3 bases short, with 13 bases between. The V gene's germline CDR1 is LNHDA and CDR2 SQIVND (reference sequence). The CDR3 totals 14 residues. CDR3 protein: CASSLFPPHYGYTF. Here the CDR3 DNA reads TGTGCCAGTAGTCTATTCCCTCCACACTATGGCTACACCTTC.

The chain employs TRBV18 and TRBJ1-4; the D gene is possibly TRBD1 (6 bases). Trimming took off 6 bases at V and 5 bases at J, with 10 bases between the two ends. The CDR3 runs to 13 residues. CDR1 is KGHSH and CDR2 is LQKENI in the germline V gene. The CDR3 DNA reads TGTGCCAGCTCGGGTGGACAGAATGAAAAACTGTTTTTT. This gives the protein CASSGGQNEKLFF.

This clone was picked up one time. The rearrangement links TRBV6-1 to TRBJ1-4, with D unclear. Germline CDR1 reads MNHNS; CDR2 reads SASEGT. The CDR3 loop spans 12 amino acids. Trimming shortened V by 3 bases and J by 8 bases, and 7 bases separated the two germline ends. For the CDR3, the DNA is TGTGCCAGCAGTGATTTACGGGAAAAACTGTTTTTT. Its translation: CASSDLREKLFF.

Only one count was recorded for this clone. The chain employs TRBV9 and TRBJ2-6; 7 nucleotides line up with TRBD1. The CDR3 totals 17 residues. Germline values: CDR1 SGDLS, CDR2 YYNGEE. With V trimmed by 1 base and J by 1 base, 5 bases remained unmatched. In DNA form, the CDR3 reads TGTGCCAGCAGCGTATCCGGGACAGCATCTGGGGCCAACGTCCTGACTTTC. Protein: CASSVSGTASGANVLTF.

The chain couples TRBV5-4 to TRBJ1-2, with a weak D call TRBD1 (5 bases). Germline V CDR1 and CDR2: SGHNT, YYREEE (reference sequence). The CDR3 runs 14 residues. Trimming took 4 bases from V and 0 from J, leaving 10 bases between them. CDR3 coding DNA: TGTGCCAGCAGCGCGGGACGGACTAACTATGGCTACACCTTC. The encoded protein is CASSAGRTNYGYTF.

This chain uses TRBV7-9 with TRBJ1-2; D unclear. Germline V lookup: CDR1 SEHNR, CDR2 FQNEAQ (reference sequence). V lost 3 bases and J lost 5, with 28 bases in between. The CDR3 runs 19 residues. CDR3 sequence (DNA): TGTGCCAGCAGCTTCTGGCTCCCCACCGGACTCCCGTTTAATTATGGCTACACCTTC. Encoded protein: CASSFWLPTGLPFNYGYTF.

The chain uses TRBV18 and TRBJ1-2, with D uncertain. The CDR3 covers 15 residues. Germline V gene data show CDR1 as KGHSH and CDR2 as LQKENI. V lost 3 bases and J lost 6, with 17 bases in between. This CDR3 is CASSPSLERVDGYTF. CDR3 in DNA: TGTGCCAGCTCACCGTCATTGGAGAGGGTCGATGGCTACACCTTC.

CDR3 sequence reads: CASSPFRGPSYEQYF. The CDR3 nucleotides are TGTGCCAGCAGCCCCTTTAGGGGGCCCTCCTACGAGCAGTACTTC. The V and J genes are TRBV3-1 (or the pseudogene TRBV3-2) and TRBJ2-7, with 7 bases aligning to TRBD1. The CDR3 has 15 amino acids. Germline CDR1 reads LGHDT; CDR2 reads YNNKEL (reference sequence). After removal of 4 bases from V and 0 bases from J, the junction contained 6 bases not matched to a gene.

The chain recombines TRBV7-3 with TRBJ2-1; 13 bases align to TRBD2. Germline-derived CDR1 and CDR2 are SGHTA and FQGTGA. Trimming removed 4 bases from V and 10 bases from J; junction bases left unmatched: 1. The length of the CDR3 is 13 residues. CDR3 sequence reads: CASSSGLAGEQFF. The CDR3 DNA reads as TGTGCCAGCAGCTCGGGACTAGCGGGAGAGCAGTTCTTC.

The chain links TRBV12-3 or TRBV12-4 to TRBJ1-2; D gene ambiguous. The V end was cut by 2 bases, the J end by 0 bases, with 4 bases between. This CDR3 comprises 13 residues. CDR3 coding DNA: TGTGCCAGCAGTTTACAGGCTAACTATGGCTACACCTTC. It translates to CASSLQANYGYTF.

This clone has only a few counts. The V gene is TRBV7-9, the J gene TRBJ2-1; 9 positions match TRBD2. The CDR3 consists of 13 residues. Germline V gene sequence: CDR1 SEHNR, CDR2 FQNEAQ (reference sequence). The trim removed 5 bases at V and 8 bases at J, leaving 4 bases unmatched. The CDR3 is CASSGTSFYEQFF. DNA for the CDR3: TGTGCCAGCAGCGGGACTAGCTTCTATGAGCAGTTCTTC.